The 21 T cell receptor beta chains presented below share a single source sample, sequenced in a study of cytomegalovirus exposure and HLA in healthy donors (TCRdb year 2017). The method was the immunoSEQ multiplex PCR assay. This is the immuneACCESS table as TCRdb keeps it, with only in-frame sequences that have V and J called. A part of the clones is gone; compared with another copy, unresolved V genes explain less than half, and the rest is unexplained. Across this sample there are a few hundred thousand clones, with around 90% seen only once. 0.3% to 0.4% of the sample is taken by the ten largest. The source material was PBMCs. These receptors were taken from a young woman in good health and CMV-seronegative.

The V gene is TRBV7-3, the J gene TRBJ2-1; 8 positions agree with TRBD2. V shed 5 bases and J 3 bases; nucleotides not matched to a gene: 6. The CDR3 spans 15 residues. In germline, CDR1 is SGHTA, CDR2 FQGTGA. CDR3 in amino acids: CASSPGAGVYNEQFF. Written as DNA, the CDR3 is TGTGCCAGCAGCCCCGGAGCGGGGGTCTACAATGAGCAGTTCTTC. The variable domain in full, completed from reference TRBV7-3 and TRBJ2-1, reads GAGVSQTPSNKVTEKGKYVELRCDPISGHTALYWYRQSLGQGPEFLIYFQGTGAADDSGLPNDRFFAVRPEGSVSTLKIQRTERGDSAVYLCASSPGAGVYNEQFFGPGTRLTVL.

This chain joins TRBV15 and TRBJ2-7, with 11 bases that match TRBD1. J was trimmed by 0 bases and V by 0 bases; bases with no gene match: 4. The CDR3 totals 17 residues. CDR1 LNHNV and CDR2 YYDKDF come from the germline V gene (reference sequence). The chain's CDR3 is CATSRDEGQGVSYEQYF. In DNA, the CDR3 is TGTGCCACCAGCAGAGATGAGGGACAGGGGGTCTCCTACGAGCAGTACTTC.

V is TRBV5-1 and J is TRBJ1-2; D remains ambiguous. The V gene's germline CDR1 is SGHRS and CDR2 YFSETQ. V lost 0 bases to trimming and J lost 7 bases, with 16 bases between them. The CDR3 contains 15 residues. The CDR3 protein is CASSLVVAGGSGYTF. The CDR3 DNA sequence: TGCGCCAGCAGCTTGGTAGTGGCTGGAGGTAGTGGCTACACCTTC.

As to this clone: Additional DNA sequences in this sample encode the identical CDR3. CDR3 coding DNA: TGTGCCAGCTCACCAGGACAGGGGGCGGGTGAAGCTTTCTTT. Amino acids: CASSPGQGAGEAFF. This chain uses TRBV18 with TRBJ1-1, with TRBD1 matching over 11 bases. Germline lookup yields CDR1 KGHSH and CDR2 LQKENI. CDR3 size: 14 residues. J lost 7 bases, V lost 2 bases, and 3 bases had no gene match. The variable domain in full, completed from reference TRBV18 and TRBJ1-1, reads NAGVMQNPRHLVRRRGQEARLRCSPMKGHSHVYWYRQLPEEGLKFMVYLQKENIIDESGMPKERFSAEFPKEGPSILRIQQVVRGDSAAYFCASSPGQGAGEAFFGQGTRLTVV.

CDR3 region: CASKQGSYNSPLHF. The CDR3 DNA reads TGTGCCAGCAAACAGGGCTCCTATAATTCACCCCTCCACTTT. This chain links TRBV6-1 with TRBJ1-6; the D gene is possibly TRBD1 (6 bases). Trimming took off 7 bases at V and 0 bases at J, with 7 bases between the two ends. Germline CDR1 and CDR2: MNHNS and SASEGT. CDR3 length: 14 residues.

J is TRBJ2-1 and V is TRBV29-1; TRBD2 aligns across 11 bases. Per the germline V gene, CDR1 is SQVTM and CDR2 is ANQGSEA. The V segment lost 3 bases and the J segment 2 bases; nucleotides outside the gene matches: 9. The CDR3 consists of 17 residues. CDR3 region: CSVDQLAGVRTYNEQFF. In DNA form, the CDR3 reads TGCAGCGTTGATCAACTAGCGGGGGTTCGGACCTACAATGAGCAGTTCTTC.

The chain combines TRBV11-2 with TRBJ2-5; TRBD2 agrees at 8 bases. CDR1 and CDR2 (germline): SGHAT, FQNNGV. V shed 1 base, J shed 6 bases, and the junction held 10 bases outside the gene matches. This CDR3 is built from 16 residues. The CDR3 is CASSLGRGGREKTQYF. CDR3 bases: TGTGCCAGCAGCTTAGGACGGGGGGGCAGGGAGAAGACCCAGTACTTC.

This clone came up a few times. This rearrangement joins TRBV6-1 to TRBJ1-2; D remains unclear. Germline V lookup: CDR1 MNHNS, CDR2 SASEGT. V was pared by 3 bases and J by 8 bases, with 16 bases between. The CDR3 consists of 14 residues. The CDR3 DNA sequence: TGTGCCAGCAGTGAGTACAGTGAGACGGGAGGCTACACCTTC. It encodes CASSEYSETGGYTF.

The J gene is TRBJ2-4, the V gene TRBV5-1; weak D call: TRBD2 (5 bases). This CDR3 is built from 15 residues. Trimming shortened V by 0 bases and J by 1 base, and 8 bases separated the two germline ends. From germline, CDR1 is SGHRS and CDR2 YFSETQ. In DNA, the CDR3 is TGCGCCAGCAGCTTGGCCGGGATGGCCAAAAACATTCAGTACTTC. Protein: CASSLAGMAKNIQYF.

V gene TRBV6-1 combines with J gene TRBJ1-2; D might be TRBD1 (6 bases). The V end lost 3 bases, the J end lost 3 bases, and 8 bases lay between the germline ends. The CDR3 is made up of 13 amino acids. Germline V lookup: CDR1 MNHNS, CDR2 SASEGT. The CDR3 region is CASSEAGDYGYTF. The CDR3 DNA sequence: TGTGCCAGCAGTGAGGCAGGGGACTATGGCTACACCTTC.

The rearrangement joins TRBV5-6 to TRBJ2-7, with D tentatively TRBD1 (6 bases). Germline CDR1 is SGHDT and CDR2 is YYEEEE. The CDR3 has 15 residues. V lost 3 bases and J 9 bases, leaving 22 bases between the germline ends. This CDR3 is CASSSGDMATSGQYF. The DNA of the CDR3 is TGTGCCAGCAGCTCCGGGGACATGGCTACGAGTGGGCAGTACTTC.

In this sample, this clone turned up once. The genes are TRBV6-1 and TRBJ1-1; TRBD1 matches at 7 bases. V lost 4 bases to trimming and J lost 7 bases; unmatched junction nucleotides: 6. The germline V gene has CDR1 MNHNS and CDR2 SASEGT. The CDR3 contains 13 residues. CDR3: CASSGLRDSEAFF. The CDR3 coding sequence is TGTGCCAGCAGTGGACTCCGGGACAGTGAAGCTTTCTTT.

V and J are TRBV21-1 and TRBJ2-7; the table assigns TRBD1, which was not confirmed against the DNA. TRBV21-1 is a listed pseudogene. The CDR3 extends over 16 amino acids. The CDR3 reads CASSKGVSTGIHEQYV. CDR3 nucleotides: TGTGCCAGCAGCAAAGGGGTTTCTACAGGGATCCACGAGCAGTACGTC.

V gene TRBV10-3 combines with J gene TRBJ1-5; 8 bases agree with TRBD1. The length of the CDR3 is 14 residues. J lost 4 bases, V lost 5 bases, and 4 bases had no gene match. The germline CDR1 and CDR2 sequences are ENHRY and SYGVKD. The CDR3 DNA reads as TGTGCCATCAGTCCGGGACAGGCTAATCAGCCCCAGCATTTT. The encoded protein is CAISPGQANQPQHF.

In DNA form, the CDR3 reads TGTGCCAGCAGAGCCCGGGGACAGTCCTACGAGCAGTACGTC. Translated, it gives CASRARGQSYEQYV. The chain recombines TRBV2 with TRBJ2-7; 7 bases align to TRBD1. The CDR3 covers 14 residues. V shed 6 bases and J 1 base; nucleotides not matched to a gene: 6. CDR1 and CDR2 from the germline V gene are SNHLY and FYNNEI.

CDR3 nucleotides: TGTGCCAGCAGCTTAACCGGGACTAGCGGGTATTACAATGAGCAGTTCTTC. Translating gives CASSLTGTSGYYNEQFF. The rearrangement uses TRBV7-2 and TRBJ2-1; TRBD2 agrees at 12 bases. The CDR3 extends over 17 amino acids. Germline V gene data show CDR1 as SGHTA and CDR2 as FQGNSA. V lost 2 bases and J lost 4; bases outside the gene matches: 6.

As DNA, the CDR3 is TGTGCCAGCAGGCGACAGGGATCGAGCACAGATACGCAGTATTTT. Its protein product is CASRRQGSSTDTQYF. This rearrangement joins TRBV6-5 to TRBJ2-3; 7 positions match TRBD1. The CDR3 is 15 amino acids. The V and J ends lost 6 bases and 0 bases, in that order; junction bases with no gene match: 6. Germline assignment: CDR1 MNHEY and CDR2 SVGAGI.

The chain uses TRBV7-8 and TRBJ2-5; D might be TRBD2 (7 bases). This CDR3 spans 14 amino acids. Trimming removed 3 bases from V and 4 bases from J, with 12 bases in between. The germline CDR1 and CDR2 sequences are SGHVS and FQNEAQ. The CDR3 here is CASSFRGGGETQYF. The CDR3, as DNA: TGTGCCAGCAGCTTCAGAGGGGGGGGAGAGACCCAGTACTTC. Full variable domain (missing parts from reference TRBV7-8 and TRBJ2-5): GAGVSQSPRYKVAKRGQDVALRCDPISGHVSLFWYQQALGQGPEFLTYFQNEAQLDKSGLPSDRFFAERPEGSVSTLKIQRTQQEDSAVYLCASSFRGGGETQYFGPGTRLLVL.

This chain connects TRBV7-8 to TRBJ1-5, with a weak D call TRBD1 (5 bases). Germline CDR1 and CDR2: SGHVS and FQNEAQ. Trimming removed 7 bases from V and 0 bases from J, with 19 bases in between. This CDR3 spans 17 amino acids. As DNA, the CDR3 is TGTGCCAGCAACCCCGCGGGGGGAGCGCATAGCAATCAGCCCCAGCATTTT. The encoded protein is CASNPAGGAHSNQPQHF.

This clone was counted once. The chain links TRBV5-5 to TRBJ2-5, with no clear D. V was clipped by 0 bases and J by 1 base, with 13 bases between them. Germline V gene data show CDR1 as SGHKS and CDR2 as YYEKEE (reference sequence). The CDR3 sequence is 16 residues long. CDR3 in amino acids: CASSLVIRVAQETQYF. CDR3 nucleotides: TGTGCCAGCAGCTTGGTTATTAGAGTCGCCCAAGAGACCCAGTACTTC.

This chain uses TRBV29-1 with TRBJ2-5; D may be TRBD1 (7 bases). V was pared by 6 bases and J by 5 bases, with 16 bases between. This CDR3 spans 13 amino acids. In germline, CDR1 is SQVTM, CDR2 ANQGSEA. CDR3: CSVIRGDGETQYF. The CDR3 DNA reads as TGCAGCGTCATCAGGGGGGACGGCGAGACCCAGTACTTC. The variable domain in full, with the rest retrieved from reference TRBV29-1 and TRBJ2-5, is SAVISQKPSRDICQRGTSLTIQCQVDSQVTMMFWYRQQPGQSLTLIATANQGSEATYESGFVIDKFPISRPNLTFSTLTVSNMSPEDSSIYLCSVIRGDGETQYFGPGTRLLVL.